A single sample is the source of the 9 T cell receptor beta chains below, sequenced in a study of T-cell reconstitution after alpha-beta-depleted transplantation in children. Unique molecular identifiers were used to barcode this TCRbeta library. Via MiXCR, TCRdb re-called the PCR reads, giving one row per CDR3 protein. The table lists roughly 790,000 distinct CDR3 sequences, roughly 16% of them singletons. The source material was PBMCs, mostly from graft donor cells, sampled 360 days after TCRalphabeta/CD19-depleted stem cell transplant. The receptors were sampled from a male patient aged 5 to 17 who had a stem cell transplant for acute lymphoblastic leukemia, so the T cells may come from the graft donor.

Notes on this clonotype: The CDR3 does not close with the conserved phenylalanine or tryptophan, likely indicating a read error. CDR3 coding DNA: TGCGCCAGCGCTGGAGACAGGGGGGTCAATGAGCAGTTCTCC. This sequence encodes CASAGDRGVNEQFS. J is TRBJ2-1 and V is TRBV4-1; 9 bases are shared with TRBD1. The CDR3 has 14 amino acids. Germline-derived CDR1 and CDR2 are MGHRA and YSYEKL. Trimming took 8 bases from V and 6 from J; bases not matched to a gene: 8.

This clonotype has more than one count but fewer than ten. V usage is TRBV19 and J usage is TRBJ2-1; D perhaps matches TRBD2 (7 bases). V was trimmed by 4 bases and J by 8 bases, leaving 12 bases between them. The CDR3 totals 13 residues. The germline gives CDR1 LNHDA, CDR2 SQIVND (reference sequence). In nucleotides, the CDR3 is TGTGCCAGTAGTACCCGGGGGGCTGATGAGCAGTTCTTC. It yields the protein CASSTRGADEQFF.

This clonotype has just a few counts. This sequence joins TRBV20-1 and TRBJ1-1; a possible D gene is TRBD1 (5 bases). The CDR3 has 12 residues. Trimming pared 4 bases from V and 7 bases from J, leaving 13 bases between. Germline CDR1 DFQATT, CDR2 SNEGSKA (reference sequence). CDR3 sequence: CSANSGNGEAFF. As DNA, the CDR3 is TGCAGTGCTAACTCAGGGAACGGTGAAGCTTTCTTT.

This clonotype was seen only a few times. The chain combines TRBV6-5 with TRBJ1-5; tentatively, D is TRBD1 (6 bases). Trimming cost V 6 bases and J 3 bases, with 12 bases left between them. The CDR3 runs 14 residues. Germline V gives CDR1 MNHEY, CDR2 SVGAGI. DNA for the CDR3: TGTGCCAGCAGGTTATACAGGGCCAATCAGCCCCAGCATTTT. This codes for CASRLYRANQPQHF.

The CDR3 coding sequence is TGCAGTGCTAGTCGGGACAGGGCTATCTCTGGGGCCAACGTCCTGACTTTC. This translates into CSASRDRAISGANVLTF. The J gene is TRBJ2-6, the V gene TRBV20-1; 9 bases map to TRBD1. The CDR3 has 17 residues. V lost 3 bases to trimming and J lost 0 bases; unmatched junction nucleotides: 6. Germline V gene lookup returns CDR1 DFQATT and CDR2 SNEGSKA (reference sequence).

At least ten counts were recorded for this clonotype. This chain links TRBV4-2 with TRBJ2-2; D ambiguous. Germline V gene sequence: CDR1 LGHNA, CDR2 YNFKEQ. There are 14 residues in the CDR3. Trimming stripped 2 bases from V and 5 bases from J, with 9 bases between. CDR3 nucleotide sequence: TGTGCCAGCAGCCAACCTCTAGTAACCGGGGAGCTGTTTTTT. Protein sequence: CASSQPLVTGELFF.

The V gene is TRBV29-1, the J gene TRBJ2-2, with 11 positions matching TRBD1. V lost 6 bases and J lost 7; bases outside the gene matches: 7. This CDR3 has 14 amino acids. The V gene's germline CDR1 is SQVTM and CDR2 ANQGSEA. The CDR3 nucleotides are TGCAGCGTCGCCCGGGACAGGGGGTTCGGGGAGCTGTTTTTT. Its translation is CSVARDRGFGELFF.

On this clonotype itself: At one end the junction does not follow the germline gene, possibly because of a read error. The V gene is TRBV2, the J gene TRBJ2-3; D is unclear. The CDR3 has 18 residues. The germline gives CDR1 SNHLY, CDR2 FYNNEI. CDR3 sequence: CTSSLGRNQPVTTDTQYF. The CDR3 DNA sequence: TGTACCAGCAGTTTAGGCCGAAACCAGCCGGTTACCACAGATACGCAGTATTTT.

V is TRBV6-2 or TRBV6-3 and J is TRBJ2-7; D ambiguous. The length of the CDR3 is 14 residues. The V end lost 2 bases, the J end lost 2 bases, and 10 bases lay between the germline ends. Germline CDR1 reads MNHEY; CDR2 reads SVGEGT. The CDR3 DNA is TGTGCCAGCAGTTACCTCGGAGTACCCTACGAGCAGTACTTC. Translation: CASSYLGVPYEQYF.